Shown below are 30 T cell receptor beta chains from a single sample sequenced in a study of CD8 T cells in Susac syndrome (dated by TCRdb to the late 2010s). The library was built by means of the immunoSEQ multiplex PCR assay. RNA was extracted using the RNeasy kit, and roughly 0.45 to 1 microgram was reverse transcribed with random hexamers. The public sequencing data were trimmed at Q25 with fastp and processed into clonotypes with MiXCR by TCRdb, which kept only in-frame beta chains. Each CDR3 protein appears once, grouped with its most common genes and DNA. Present in this sample are some 260,000 distinct CDR3 sequences, around 93% of which were seen just once. The ten largest make up approximately 0.072% of the sample. The sequencing input was CD4+ T cells from PBMCs. The origin of the receptors is a human donor with multiple sclerosis.

The chain uses TRBV9 and TRBJ2-5; D unresolved. Germline CDR1 SGDLS, CDR2 YYNGEE. The CDR3 has 13 amino acids. V lost 3 bases and J lost 3, with 9 bases in between. This chain's CDR3 is CASSELPEETQYF. The CDR3 DNA reads as TGTGCCAGCAGCGAATTGCCTGAAGAGACCCAGTACTTC. The full variable domain, completed using reference TRBV9 and TRBJ2-5, is DSGVTQTPKHLITATGQRVTLRCSPRSGDLSVYWYQQSLDQGLQFLIQYYNGEERAKGNILERFSAQQFPDLHSELNLSSLELGDSALYFCASSELPEETQYFGPGTRLLVL.

This clonotype was detected once. The V gene is TRBV27, the J gene TRBJ1-5, with D perhaps matching TRBD1 (6 bases). The CDR3 extends over 14 amino acids. CDR1 and CDR2 (germline): MNHEY, SMNVEV (reference sequence). V was shortened by 7 bases and J by 3 bases, with 13 bases between the two germline ends. The CDR3 region has the DNA TGTGCCAGCAAGTCCGGACAGACCAATCAGCCCCAGCATTTT. This translates into CASKSGQTNQPQHF.

The CDR3 loop is CAWSGQGGNQPQHF. The CDR3 DNA follows: TGTGCCTGGAGTGGACAGGGGGGCAATCAGCCCCAGCATTTT. The V and J genes are TRBV30 and TRBJ1-5; TRBD1 matches 9 bases. V gave up 1 base and J gave up 2 bases; unmatched junction bases: 0. Germline V gene sequence: CDR1 GTSNPN, CDR2 SVGIG (reference sequence). This CDR3 has 14 residues.

V gene TRBV29-1 combines with J gene TRBJ1-2; 8 bases map to TRBD1. CDR3 length equals 12 residues. V dropped 4 bases and J dropped 3; count of bases not matched to a gene: 1. Looked up from germline, CDR1 is SQVTM and CDR2 is ANQGSEA. The CDR3 sequence: CSVAGGDYGYTF. DNA of the CDR3: TGCAGCGTTGCAGGGGGCGACTATGGCTACACCTTC. The whole variable domain, remainder taken from reference TRBV29-1 and TRBJ1-2, is SAVISQKPSRDICQRGTSLTIQCQVDSQVTMMFWYRQQPGQSLTLIATANQGSEATYESGFVIDKFPISRPNLTFSTLTVSNMSPEDSSIYLCSVAGGDYGYTFGSGTRLTVV.

V and J are TRBV6-4 and TRBJ2-1; 11 bases agree with TRBD2. The ends lost 0 bases at V and 15 bases at J; junction bases unmatched: 7. Germline CDR1 reads MRHNA; CDR2 reads SNTAGT. The CDR3 loop spans 14 amino acids. CDR3 DNA sequence: TGTGCCAGCAGTGACTCGACTAGCGGGACTATTTCGTTCTTC. This gives the protein CASSDSTSGTISFF.

V usage is TRBV6-2 or TRBV6-3 and J usage is TRBJ2-1; no reliable D call. Trimming removed 4 bases at V and 3 bases at J, with 7 bases between. The CDR3 sequence is 13 residues long. The V gene's germline CDR1 is MNHEY and CDR2 SVGEGT. The DNA for the CDR3 is TGTGCCAGCAGTTTCGAACTCTACAATGAGCAGTTCTTC. This translates into CASSFELYNEQFF.

This clonotype came up once. The gene calls are TRBV6-1 and TRBJ1-2; no reliable D call. Germline V gives CDR1 MNHNS, CDR2 SASEGT. Trimming left V 3 bases short and J 8 bases short, with 10 bases between. The CDR3 runs 12 residues. CDR3 DNA sequence: TGTGCCAGCAGTGAGGTACAGACAGGCTACACCTTC. Protein product: CASSEVQTGYTF.

The V and J genes are TRBV6-5 and TRBJ1-4, with D tentatively TRBD1 (6 bases). The CDR3 contains 14 residues. Trimming took off 4 bases at V and 6 bases at J, with 12 bases between the two ends. CDR1 and CDR2 (germline): MNHEY, SVGAGI. In nucleotides, the CDR3 is TGTGCCAGCAGTTCGCCCGGGGGCTATGAAAAACTGTTTTTT. It translates to CASSSPGGYEKLFF.

The chain couples TRBV6-6 to TRBJ2-7; 11 bases match TRBD2. Per germline, CDR1 MNHNY and CDR2 SVGAGI (reference sequence). Unmatched junction bases numbered 7, after V lost 4 bases and J lost 2 bases. This CDR3 region has 16 residues. CDR3 in amino acids: CASSSPTSGGTYEQYF. The CDR3 DNA sequence: TGTGCCAGCAGTTCACCAACTAGCGGGGGAACCTACGAGCAGTACTTC.

This clonotype was observed a single time. The rearrangement joins TRBV14 to TRBJ1-2; D gene uncertain. This CDR3 is built from 12 residues. V shed 0 bases and J shed 7 bases, with 6 bases lying between them. Germline V gives CDR1 SGHDN, CDR2 FVKESK. The CDR3 DNA reads TGTGCCAGCAGCCAAGATCGCCTTGGCTACACCTTC. Translation: CASSQDRLGYTF.

This clonotype was observed a few times. The chain uses TRBV29-1 and TRBJ2-2, with a tentative D call TRBD2 (5 bases). V lost 6 bases and J 0 bases, leaving 17 bases between the germline ends. CDR1 SQVTM and CDR2 ANQGSEA come from the germline V gene. This CDR3 spans 16 amino acids. The chain's CDR3 is CSVEAGLGPNTGELFF. The CDR3 nucleotides read TGCAGCGTAGAGGCCGGACTGGGTCCGAACACCGGGGAGCTGTTTTTT.

The V and J genes are TRBV7-9 and TRBJ1-2, with D unclear. This CDR3 comprises 14 residues. Germline loops: CDR1 SEHNR, CDR2 FQNEAQ (reference sequence). V lost 4 bases, J lost 0 bases, and 9 bases lay in between. The CDR3 spells CASSSETPNYGYTF. CDR3 bases: TGTGCCAGCAGCTCAGAGACACCTAACTATGGCTACACCTTC.

This clonotype was counted a single time. As DNA, the CDR3 is TGTGCCAGCAGCCAGGGACTGTACACAGATACGCAGTATTTT. Amino acids: CASSQGLYTDTQYF. V usage is TRBV5-4 and J usage is TRBJ2-3, with a possible D match to TRBD2 (6 bases). Germline V gene sequence: CDR1 SGHNT, CDR2 YYREEE (reference sequence). The CDR3 length is 14 residues. V dropped 4 bases and J dropped 2 bases, with 11 bases sitting between them.

This sequence joins TRBV28 and TRBJ2-5; D unresolved. CDR3 length equals 14 residues. Germline CDR1 and CDR2: MDHEN and SYDVKM. The V gene lost 5 bases and the J gene lost 5 bases, with 15 bases spanning the gap. The CDR3 region has the DNA TGTGCCAGCAGTGTGACGGACGGAAGGGAGACCCAGTACTTC. Protein product: CASSVTDGRETQYF.

The chain has TRBV14 and TRBJ1-1; maybe TRBD1 (6 bases). Germline V CDR1 and CDR2: SGHDN, FVKESK. This CDR3 comprises 15 residues. Trimming took 0 bases from V and 6 from J, leaving 14 bases between them. CDR3: CASSQDRGGLAEAFF. The CDR3 nucleotides are TGTGCCAGCAGCCAAGACAGGGGCGGGCTCGCTGAAGCTTTCTTT. Full variable domain (rest looked up from reference TRBV14 and TRBJ1-1): EAGVTQFPSHSVIEKGQTVTLRCDPISGHDNLYWYRRVMGKEIKFLLHFVKESKQDESGMPNNRFLAERTGGTYSTLKVQPAELEDSGVYFCASSQDRGGLAEAFFGQGTRLTVV.

J is TRBJ2-7 and V is TRBV4-2; TRBD2 matches at 7 bases. Germline loops: CDR1 LGHNA, CDR2 YNFKEQ. V was clipped by 6 bases and J by 2 bases; unmatched bases: 10. This CDR3 is built from 15 residues. The CDR3, as DNA: TGTGCCAGCAGGGACCCAGGGAGGGGTGCCTACGAGCAGTACTTC. It codes for CASRDPGRGAYEQYF.

This clonotype was seen a few times. The chain couples TRBV28 to TRBJ2-2; no clear D. The CDR3 has 14 residues. Germline CDR1 and CDR2: MDHEN and SYDVKM. V lost 2 bases to trimming and J lost 0 bases, with 4 bases between them. CDR3 amino acids: CASSLNSNTGELFF. The CDR3 DNA reads as TGTGCCAGCAGTTTAAACTCGAACACCGGGGAGCTGTTTTTT.

J is TRBJ2-5 and V is TRBV11-2, with 12 bases matching TRBD2. The V gene end was trimmed by 3 bases and the J gene end by 5 bases; junction bases not matched to a gene: 13. This CDR3 is built from 18 residues. Germline lookup yields CDR1 SGHAT and CDR2 FQNNGV. CDR3 protein: CASSFSLAGGPGEETQYF. The CDR3 DNA reads TGTGCCAGCAGCTTCAGTCTAGCGGGAGGGCCCGGGGAGGAGACCCAGTACTTC.

The J gene is TRBJ1-2, the V gene TRBV24-1, with 10 positions matching TRBD1. V gave up 3 bases and J gave up 6 bases; unmatched junction bases: 3. Germline V gene sequence: CDR1 KGHDR, CDR2 SFDVKD. The CDR3 spans 14 residues. Here the CDR3 reads CATSDTDRGHGYTF. As DNA, the CDR3 is TGTGCCACCAGTGATACTGACAGGGGGCATGGCTACACCTTC.

The V call is TRBV3-1, the J call TRBJ2-2, with D perhaps given as TRBD1 or TRBD2 (5 bases each). Germline V gene sequence: CDR1 LGHDT, CDR2 YNNKEL (reference sequence). This CDR3 contains 14 residues. The V gene lost 0 bases and the J gene lost 6 bases, with 8 bases spanning the gap. The CDR3 region is CASSQDWGSGELFF. DNA for the CDR3: TGTGCCAGCAGCCAAGATTGGGGGTCCGGGGAGCTGTTTTTT.

The chain joins TRBV6-2 or TRBV6-3 to TRBJ2-7; unclear D gene. The length of the CDR3 is 15 residues. The V end lost 4 bases, the J end lost 0 bases, and 13 bases lay between the germline ends. Germline CDR1 and CDR2: MNHEY and SVGEGT. CDR3: CASSLDGLPSYEQYF. The CDR3, as DNA: TGTGCCAGCAGTTTGGACGGATTACCCTCCTACGAGCAGTACTTC.

The chain links TRBV12-3 or TRBV12-4 to TRBJ1-1; D gene unclear. The V and J ends lost 3 bases and 6 bases respectively, with 20 bases between them. CDR3 length: 16 residues. The CDR3 region has the DNA TGTGCCAGCAGTTTTCCCCCCCGGGCCAGAAGGGCTGAAGCTTTCTTT. Protein sequence: CASSFPPRARRAEAFF.

The V and J genes are TRBV19 and TRBJ1-5, with 11 bases aligning to TRBD1. CDR1 and CDR2 (germline): LNHDA, SQIVND (reference sequence). This CDR3 is 15 amino acids long. V lost 5 bases, J lost 6 bases, and 6 bases stayed unmatched. Here the CDR3 DNA reads TGTGCCAGTAGTTCCGGGACAGGGGGTGGTCAGCCCCAGCATTTT. Translated: CASSSGTGGGQPQHF. Complete variable domain (other parts from reference TRBV19 and TRBJ1-5): DGGITQSPKYLFRKEGQNVTLSCEQNLNHDAMYWYRQDPGQGLRLIYYSQIVNDFQKGDIAEGYSVSREKKESFPLTVTSAQKNPTAFYLCASSSGTGGGQPQHFGDGTRLSIL.

This chain joins TRBV24-1 and TRBJ2-7; 12 bases align to TRBD1. V shed 4 bases and J 9 bases; nucleotides not matched to a gene: 12. The germline CDR1 and CDR2 sequences are KGHDR and SFDVKD. The length of the CDR3 is 16 residues. The CDR3 nucleotides are TGTGCCACCAGTGAGGAGGGGCGGGACAGGGGGCTCCCGCAGTACGTC. Translating it yields CATSEEGRDRGLPQYV.

This clonotype appeared a single time. The chain couples TRBV5-1 to TRBJ1-6; D is possibly TRBD1 (5 bases). Between the trimmed V and J ends, which lost 4 bases and 8 bases, there was a span of 16 bases. The germline CDR1 and CDR2 sequences are SGHRS and YFSETQ. The CDR3 has 15 amino acids. The CDR3 spells CASSPRAQGDSPLHF. In nucleotides, the CDR3 is TGCGCCAGCAGCCCGCGGGCGCAGGGTGATTCACCCCTCCACTTT.

The genes are TRBV5-1 and TRBJ1-1, with 8 bases matching TRBD1. CDR3 length equals 17 residues. J gave up 5 bases and V 0 bases, and 12 bases lay outside the gene matches. CDR1 is SGHRS, CDR2 YFSETQ, per germline. The CDR3 here is CASSLVSDRVVRTEAFF. CDR3 nucleotide sequence: TGCGCCAGCAGCTTGGTGTCGGACAGGGTGGTGAGGACTGAAGCTTTCTTT.

The chain employs TRBV7-9 and TRBJ2-1; perhaps TRBD1 as D (6 bases). The germline gives CDR1 SEHNR, CDR2 FQNEAQ (reference sequence). The CDR3 extends over 13 amino acids. Trimming took off 5 bases at V and 9 bases at J, with 14 bases between the two ends. The CDR3 nucleotides are TGTGCCAGCAGCCCCCAGTGGGACACTGAGCAGTTCTTC. The encoded protein is CASSPQWDTEQFF.

This clonotype was detected only a few times. The rearrangement joins TRBV29-1 to TRBJ2-3; D tentatively fits TRBD1 or TRBD2 (7 bases each). Germline assignment: CDR1 SQVTM and CDR2 ANQGSEA. V lost 6 bases to trimming and J lost 2 bases, with 12 bases between them. The CDR3 totals 13 residues. In nucleotides, the CDR3 is TGCAGCGTAGCGGGACAGAACACAGATACGCAGTATTTT. Protein: CSVAGQNTDTQYF.

This chain uses TRBV7-3 with TRBJ2-3; D remains unclear. Germline V gives CDR1 SGHTA, CDR2 FQGTGA. The CDR3 has 14 amino acids. The germline V and J ends were trimmed by 0 bases and 5 bases, with 9 bases remaining between them. For the CDR3, the DNA is TGTGCCAGCAGCTTAACGGCTAGTAAAGATACGCAGTATTTT. It specifies CASSLTASKDTQYF. Together with reference TRBV7-3 and TRBJ2-3, the CDR3 gives the full variable domain: GAGVSQTPSNKVTEKGKYVELRCDPISGHTALYWYRQSLGQGPEFLIYFQGTGAADDSGLPNDRFFAVRPEGSVSTLKIQRTERGDSAVYLCASSLTASKDTQYFGPGTRLTVL.

The rearrangement joins TRBV20-1 to TRBJ2-7; the D gene is possibly TRBD1 (6 bases). V gave up 1 base and J gave up 3 bases, with 13 bases separating them. This CDR3 comprises 14 residues. Germline CDR1 is DFQATT and CDR2 is SNEGSKA (reference sequence). The CDR3 protein is CSARGEQGIYEQYF. Here the CDR3 DNA reads TGCAGTGCTAGAGGAGAACAGGGAATCTACGAGCAGTACTTC.